A selection of T cell receptor beta chains follows, all from one sample in a study of cytomegalovirus exposure and HLA in healthy donors. Profiling relied on immunoSEQ multiplex PCR, and the TCRdb table lists in-frame clones only, not all of them. In the table there are some 170,000 clones, roughly 80% of which are singletons. The material sequenced was PBMCs. The receptors derive from a man younger than 45 in good health and CMV-seronegative. Each CDR3 is given with its conserved first and last residue. The order of the fields is V gene, clone size, D gene, J gene, CDR3 protein, CDR3 DNA. D genes are given only for firm matches. Not all rows give a size; the values are once, few, many and, for expanded clones, a class.

>TRBV30|once|.|TRBJ1-1
CAWTSRSGQKAFF
TGTGCCTGGACCTCCCGTTCAGGACAAAAAGCTTTCTTT
>TRBV12-5|.|.|TRBJ2-1
CASGPGGFYNEQFF
TGTGCTAGTGGCCCAGGGGGGTTCTACAATGAGCAGTTCTTC
>TRBV28|.|TRBD2|TRBJ2-2
CASSLPTSGGGELFF
TGTGCCAGCAGCCTCCCGACTAGCGGGGGCGGGGAGCTGTTTTTT
>TRBV6-5|.|TRBD1|TRBJ1-5
CASSYSQGDQPQHF
TGTGCCAGCAGTTACTCACAGGGGGATCAGCCCCAGCATTTT
>TRBV18|.|TRBD1|TRBJ1-5
CASSGTGRNQPQHF
TGTGCCAGCTCAGGGACAGGGCGCAATCAGCCCCAGCATTTT
>TRBV18|.|TRBD1|TRBJ2-7
CASSTGGEVWGYEQYF
TGTGCCAGCTCAACAGGGGGAGAGGTTTGGGGCTACGAGCAGTACTTC
>TRBV2|.|.|TRBJ1-2
CASSEEGWEPYGYTF
TGTGCCAGCAGTGAAGAGGGATGGGAGCCCTATGGCTACACCTTC
>TRBV28|.|.|TRBJ2-7
CASKGVAGGAVF
.
>TRBV2|few|TRBD1|TRBJ1-2
CASGRGQGYEAHGYTF
TGTGCCAGCGGGCGAGGACAGGGGTATGAGGCTCATGGCTACACCTTC
>TRBV5-1|.|.|TRBJ2-1
CASSFNAPEQVF
TGCGCCAGCAGTTTTAACGCGCCCGAGCAGGTCTTC